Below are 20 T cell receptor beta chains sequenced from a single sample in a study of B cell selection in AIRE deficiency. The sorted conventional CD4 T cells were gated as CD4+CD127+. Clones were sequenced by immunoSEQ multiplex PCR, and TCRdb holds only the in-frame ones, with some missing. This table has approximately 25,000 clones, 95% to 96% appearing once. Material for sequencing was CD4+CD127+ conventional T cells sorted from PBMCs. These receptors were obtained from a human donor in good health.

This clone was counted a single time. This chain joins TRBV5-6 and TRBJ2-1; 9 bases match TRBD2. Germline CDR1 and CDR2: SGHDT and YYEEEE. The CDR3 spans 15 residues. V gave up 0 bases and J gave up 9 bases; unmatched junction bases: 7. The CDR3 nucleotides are TGTGCCAGCAGCTTGGAACTAGCGGGTACAAGTGAGCAGTTCTTC. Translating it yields CASSLELAGTSEQFF.

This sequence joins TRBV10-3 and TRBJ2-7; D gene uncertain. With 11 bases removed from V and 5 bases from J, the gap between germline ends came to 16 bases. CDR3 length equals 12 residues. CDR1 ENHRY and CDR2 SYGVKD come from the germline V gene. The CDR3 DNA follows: TGTGCCGTAACCAAGGGTGGCGACGAGCAGTACTTC. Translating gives CAVTKGGDEQYF.

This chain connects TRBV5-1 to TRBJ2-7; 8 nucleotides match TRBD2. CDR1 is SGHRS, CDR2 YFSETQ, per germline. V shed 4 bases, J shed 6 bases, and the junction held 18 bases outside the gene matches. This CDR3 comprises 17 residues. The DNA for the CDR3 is TGCGCCAGCAGCCCGAACGGGGGCGGGGGGACCGTCCTCGAGCAGTACTTC. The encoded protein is CASSPNGGGGTVLEQYF.

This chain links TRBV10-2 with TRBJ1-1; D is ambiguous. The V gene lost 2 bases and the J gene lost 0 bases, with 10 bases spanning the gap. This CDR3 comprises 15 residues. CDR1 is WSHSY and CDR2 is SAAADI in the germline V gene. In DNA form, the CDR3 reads TGCGCCAGCAGTGAGCCTCAGGAGTTGAACACTGAAGCTTTCTTT. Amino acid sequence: CASSEPQELNTEAFF.

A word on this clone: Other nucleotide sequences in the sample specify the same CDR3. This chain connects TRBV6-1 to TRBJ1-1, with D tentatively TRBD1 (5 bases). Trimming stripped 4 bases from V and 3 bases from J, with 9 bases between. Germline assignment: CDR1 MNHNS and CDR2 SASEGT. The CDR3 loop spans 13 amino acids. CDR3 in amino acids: CASSAGADTEAFF. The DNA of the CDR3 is TGTGCCAGCAGTGCCGGGGCGGACACTGAAGCTTTCTTT.

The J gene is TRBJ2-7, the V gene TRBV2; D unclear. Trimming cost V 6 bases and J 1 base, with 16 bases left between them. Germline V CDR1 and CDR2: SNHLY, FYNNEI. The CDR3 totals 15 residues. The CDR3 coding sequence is TGTGCCAGCAGGCGAGGTTTTCTTCGGTCCTACGAGCAGTACTTC. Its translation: CASRRGFLRSYEQYF.

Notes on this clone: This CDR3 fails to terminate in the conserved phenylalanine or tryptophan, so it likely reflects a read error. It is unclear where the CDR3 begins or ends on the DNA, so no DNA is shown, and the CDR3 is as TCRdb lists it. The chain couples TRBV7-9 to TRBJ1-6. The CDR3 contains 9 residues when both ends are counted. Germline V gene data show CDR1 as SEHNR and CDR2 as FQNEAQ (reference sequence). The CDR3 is CASSSGAPA.

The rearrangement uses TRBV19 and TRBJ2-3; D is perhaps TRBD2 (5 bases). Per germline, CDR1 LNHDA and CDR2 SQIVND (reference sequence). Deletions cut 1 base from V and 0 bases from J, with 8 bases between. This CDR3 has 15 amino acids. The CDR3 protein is CASSIAGYSTDTQYF. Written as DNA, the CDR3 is TGTGCCAGTAGTATAGCGGGGTATAGCACAGATACGCAGTATTTT.

CDR3 DNA: TGTGCCAGCAGCCAAGACTTCACAGGTTTCCAAGAGACCCAGTACTTC. Its translation is CASSQDFTGFQETQYF. V gene TRBV14 combines with J gene TRBJ2-5; D might be TRBD1 (5 bases). The CDR3 is 16 amino acids. V lost 0 bases and J lost 1, with 12 bases in between. Germline CDR1 is SGHDN and CDR2 is FVKESK.

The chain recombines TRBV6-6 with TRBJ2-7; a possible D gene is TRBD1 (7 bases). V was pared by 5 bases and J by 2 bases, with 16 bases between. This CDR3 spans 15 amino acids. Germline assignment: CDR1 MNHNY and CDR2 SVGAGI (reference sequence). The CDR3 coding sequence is TGTGCCAGCAGTGACGCGGGACAGTTCGCCTACGAGCAGTACTTC. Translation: CASSDAGQFAYEQYF.

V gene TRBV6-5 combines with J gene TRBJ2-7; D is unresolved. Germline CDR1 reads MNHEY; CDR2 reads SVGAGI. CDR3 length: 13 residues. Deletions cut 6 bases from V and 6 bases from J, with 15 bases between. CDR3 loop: CASRRADLAEQYF. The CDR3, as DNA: TGTGCCAGCAGACGGGCCGACCTTGCCGAGCAGTACTTC.

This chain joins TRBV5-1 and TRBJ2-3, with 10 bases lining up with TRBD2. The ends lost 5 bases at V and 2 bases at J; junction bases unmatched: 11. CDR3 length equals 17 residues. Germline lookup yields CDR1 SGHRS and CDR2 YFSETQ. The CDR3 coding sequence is TGCGCCAGCAGGGTAATCCCAGCGGGAGGGCCCACAGATACGCAGTATTTT. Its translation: CASRVIPAGGPTDTQYF.

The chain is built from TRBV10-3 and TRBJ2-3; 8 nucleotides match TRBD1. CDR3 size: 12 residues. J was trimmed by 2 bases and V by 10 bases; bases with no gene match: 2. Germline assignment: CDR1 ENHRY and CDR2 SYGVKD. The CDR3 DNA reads TGTGCCAGCAGGGGGCTCACAGATACGCAGTATTTT. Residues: CASRGLTDTQYF.

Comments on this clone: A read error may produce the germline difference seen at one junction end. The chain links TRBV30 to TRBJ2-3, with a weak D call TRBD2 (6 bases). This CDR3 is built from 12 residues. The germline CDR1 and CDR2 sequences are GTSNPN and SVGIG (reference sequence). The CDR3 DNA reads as TGTGCCCGGAGGGGACCCACAGATACGCAGTATTTT. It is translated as CARRGPTDTQYF.

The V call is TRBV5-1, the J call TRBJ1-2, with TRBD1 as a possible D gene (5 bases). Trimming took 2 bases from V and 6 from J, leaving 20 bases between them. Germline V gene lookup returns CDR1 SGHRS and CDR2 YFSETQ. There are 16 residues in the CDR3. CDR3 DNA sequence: TGCGCCAGCAGCTTCGGGGGAATCAAGGATAATAATGGCTACACCTTC. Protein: CASSFGGIKDNNGYTF. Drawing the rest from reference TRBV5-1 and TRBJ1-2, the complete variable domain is KAGVTQTPRYLIKTRGQQVTLSCSPISGHRSVSWYQQTPGQGLQFLFEYFSETQRNKGNFPGRFSGRQFSNSRSEMNVSTLELGDSALYLCASSFGGIKDNNGYTFGSGTRLTVV.

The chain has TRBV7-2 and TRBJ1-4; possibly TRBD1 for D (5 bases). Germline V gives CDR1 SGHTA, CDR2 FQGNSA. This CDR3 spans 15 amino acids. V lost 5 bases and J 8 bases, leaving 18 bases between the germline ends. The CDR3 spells CASSPAGGVGEKLFF. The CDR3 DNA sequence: TGTGCCAGCAGCCCCGCAGGAGGGGTGGGAGAAAAACTGTTTTTT.

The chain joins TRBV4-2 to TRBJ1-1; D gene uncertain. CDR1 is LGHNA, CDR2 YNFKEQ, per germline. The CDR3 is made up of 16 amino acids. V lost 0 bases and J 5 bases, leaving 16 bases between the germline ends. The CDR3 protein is CASSQDDRAPRTEAFF. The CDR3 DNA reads TGTGCCAGCAGCCAAGATGATCGGGCCCCAAGGACTGAAGCTTTCTTT.

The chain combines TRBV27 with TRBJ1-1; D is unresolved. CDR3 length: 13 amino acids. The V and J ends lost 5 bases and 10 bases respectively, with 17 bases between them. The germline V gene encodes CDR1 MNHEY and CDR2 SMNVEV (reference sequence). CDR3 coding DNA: TGTGCCAGCAGTCCTTCATATCGTTCCGGAGCTTTCTTT. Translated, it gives CASSPSYRSGAFF.

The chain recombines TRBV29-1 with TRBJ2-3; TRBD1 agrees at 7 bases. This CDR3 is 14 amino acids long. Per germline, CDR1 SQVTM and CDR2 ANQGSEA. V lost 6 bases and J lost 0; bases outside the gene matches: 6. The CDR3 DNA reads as TGCAGCGTGACAGGGACAGCGAGCACAGATACGCAGTATTTT. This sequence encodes CSVTGTASTDTQYF.

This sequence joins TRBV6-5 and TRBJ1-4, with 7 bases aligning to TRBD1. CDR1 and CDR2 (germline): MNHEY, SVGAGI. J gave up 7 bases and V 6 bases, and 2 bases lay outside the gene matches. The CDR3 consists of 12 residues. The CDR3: CASRGGPEKLFF. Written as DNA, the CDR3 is TGTGCCAGCAGAGGGGGCCCTGAAAAACTGTTTTTT.